This T cell receptor (beta chain) was observed in a study of regulatory T cells in long-lasting Graves disease. On the study more broadly: Positivity for TSH receptor antibodies plus over 5 years of antithyroid drugs meant persistent Graves' disease.

Study-wide results and caveats: Patients with persistent Graves' had lower TCR diversity than newly diagnosed patients.

CDR1 is MNHNS and CDR2 is SASEGT in the germline V gene. The V and J ends lost 3 bases and 4 bases respectively, with 12 bases between them. This CDR3 region has 15 residues. In this sample, this clonotype turned up many times. Its antigen remains unidentified. Arm-PCR of CDR3 regions and iRepertoire HTBI primers were the basis on which TCR beta libraries were built. TCRdb analysed the multiplex PCR reads with MiXCR anew, one entry per CDR3 protein. Among 700,000 or so distinct CDR3 sequences listed, 30% were seen once. This sample's time point: persistent/refractory GD, antithyroid drugs over 5 years with positive TRAb. Researchers made the TCR library from RNA that was extracted from PBMCs.

V and J are TRBV6-1 and TRBJ1-4; D may be TRBD1 (5 bases). The TCR comes from a female donor with Graves disease. The material sequenced was peripheral blood mononuclear cells (PBMCs), taken when the disease was refractory, from a patient treated with antithyroid drugs. Written as DNA, the CDR3 is TGTGCCAGCAGTGACCGGGGCCCCGGTAATGAAAAACTGTTTTTT. Its translation is CASSDRGPGNEKLFF.